Listed below are T cell receptor beta chains from one sample, sequenced in a study of blood T cells in healthy people across ages. TCRdb independently ran MiXCR on the 5' RACE reads; one entry per CDR3 protein. The top ten clones hold roughly a fifth of a sample with about 970,000 distinct CDR3 sequences, around 54% of them seen once. The sequenced sample consisted of blood. These TCRs come from a woman aged 55-70 years in good health. Both conserved end residues are part of each CDR3. The D gene is left open where the match is weak. Rows give clone size only sometimes, using once, few, many, or a class for an expanded clone.

j_call,clone_size,d_call,v_call,cdr3_nt,cdr3_aa
TRBJ2-1,.,TRBD2,TRBV6-2/TRBV6-3,TGTGCCAGCAGGGGAGATACTAGCGGGAGTTCCTACAATGAGCAGTTCTTC,CASRGDTSGSSYNEQFF
TRBJ2-1,.,TRBD2,TRBV5-1,TGCGCCAGCAGCCCAACCCCGACTAGCGGGAGAAAGGGTGAGCAGTTCTTC,CASSPTPTSGRKGEQFF
TRBJ1-5,.,.,TRBV7-9,TGTGCCAGCAGCTTAGTGGAGCAGCCCCAGCATTTT,CASSLVEQPQHF
TRBJ2-7,.,TRBD2,TRBV7-8,TGTGCCAGCAGACAGAAGCGGGAGGGGTACAATGAGCAGTACTTC,CASRQKREGYNEQYF
TRBJ2-1,.,.,TRBV20-1,TGCAGTGCTAGAGATCATGGTAGCGGCTCCTACAATGAGCAGTTCTTC,CSARDHGSGSYNEQFF
TRBJ1-4,.,TRBD1,TRBV27,TGTGCCAGCAGCCTACAGGGGGATGGTGAAAAACTGTTTTTT,CASSLQGDGEKLFF
TRBJ2-7,.,TRBD2,TRBV6-2/TRBV6-3,TGTGCCAGCAGTCCTAGCGGGAACTCCTACGAGCAGTACTTC,CASSPSGNSYEQYF
TRBJ2-1,.,TRBD2,TRBV4-3,TGCGCCAGCAGGGGTCGCGGGGGGAGGGAGCAGTTCTTC,CASRGRGGREQFF
TRBJ1-1,.,TRBD1,TRBV29-1,TGCAGCGTTCCTACCGGGACAGTGAACACTGAAGCTTTCTTT,CSVPTGTVNTEAFF
TRBJ2-5,.,TRBD1,TRBV15,TGTGCCACCAGCAGAGATGTCCGACAGGGGATTGTGACCCAGTACTTC,CATSRDVRQGIVTQYF
TRBJ1-5,.,.,TRBV28,TGTGCCAGCAGTTTCCACCATCAGCCCCAGCATTTT,CASSFHHQPQHF
TRBJ2-1,.,TRBD2,TRBV11-2,TGTGCCAGCAGCCGAGGGACTAGCGGGAAAGATGAGCAGTTCTTC,CASSRGTSGKDEQFF
TRBJ2-1,many,.,TRBV27,TGTGCCAGCAGACTGGGCGATGAGCAGTTCTTC,CASRLGDEQFF
TRBJ2-3,.,.,TRBV2,TGTGCCAGCAGTGAACGCGGGACAACTAGCACAGATACGCAGTATTTT,CASSERGTTSTDTQYF
TRBJ2-1,.,TRBD2,TRBV20-1,TGCAGTGCTAGAGAAACCGGGACTAGCAGATACAATGAGCAGTTCTTC,CSARETGTSRYNEQFF
TRBJ2-7,few,TRBD2,TRBV7-2,TGTGCCAGCAGACCACTAGCGCGTAGCTCCTACGAGCAGTACTTC,CASRPLARSSYEQYF
TRBJ2-2,.,TRBD2,TRBV9,TGTGCCAGCAGGCTAGCGGGAGATAGTACCGGGGAGCTGTTTTTT,CASRLAGDSTGELFF
TRBJ2-3,.,TRBD1,TRBV5-1,TGCGCCAGCAGCGTACAGGGGAGAGAAGATACGCAGTATTTT,CASSVQGREDTQYF
TRBJ2-7,few,TRBD1,TRBV30,TGTGCCTGGACCGCCGGGACAGGCGCCTACGAGCAGTACTTC,CAWTAGTGAYEQYF
TRBJ1-2,few,.,TRBV25-1,TGTGCCAGCAGTGAATCCACAGGGCGATACTATGGCTACACCTTC,CASSESTGRYYGYTF
TRBJ2-7,.,.,TRBV6-6,TGTGCCAGCAGTTCCCCGTGGAACAGCTACGAGCAGTACTTC,CASSSPWNSYEQYF
TRBJ1-6,.,.,TRBV12-3/TRBV12-4,TGTGCCAGCAGCCCGGGACGGATTAATTCACCCCTCCACTTT,CASSPGRINSPLHF
TRBJ2-7,few,.,TRBV7-2,TGTGCCAGCAGCTTAGTGGGTTCCTTATACGAGCAGTACTTC,CASSLVGSLYEQYF
TRBJ2-7,few,.,TRBV28,TGTGCCAGCAGTTTGTCCAGGGCAGGGTATTCCAACGAGCAGTACTTC,CASSLSRAGYSNEQYF
TRBJ2-7,few,TRBD2,TRBV27,TGTGCCAGCACTGCCGGAGTGACTAGCGGGAGGGTACACGAGCAGTACTTC,CASTAGVTSGRVHEQYF
TRBJ1-2,once,.,TRBV20-1,TGCAGTGCTAGCCTCTCCGGGACCTCCTATGGCTACACCTTC,CSASLSGTSYGYTF
TRBJ2-5,few,.,TRBV5-1,TGCGCCAGCAGCTTGGACCAGGGTGGAGAGACCCAGTACTTC,CASSLDQGGETQYF
TRBJ2-2,.,TRBD1,TRBV10-3,TGTGCCATCAGCGAACCCGGGACAGGGAAAACCGGGGAGCTGTTTTTT,CAISEPGTGKTGELFF
TRBJ2-7,.,TRBD1,TRBV10-2,TGCGCCAGCTCGACAGGGGGCACTTACGAGCAGTACTTC,CASSTGGTYEQYF
TRBJ2-3,few,.,TRBV29-1,TGCAGCGTTGGCCCCGAGGGCACAGATACGCAGTATTTT,CSVGPEGTDTQYF
TRBJ2-5,.,.,TRBV2,TGTGCCAGCAGCGGCGGGGCTTCGTACCAAGAGACCCAGTACTTC,CASSGGASYQETQYF
TRBJ2-7,.,.,TRBV29-1,TGCAGCGTTGAAGACCCCGGGAGGGGGCGCGCCTACGAGCAGTACTTC,CSVEDPGRGRAYEQYF
TRBJ2-4,.,.,TRBV27,TGTGCCAGCAGTTTATCTCGCAATAGCAGGGAGGTTCAGTACTTC,CASSLSRNSREVQYF
TRBJ2-3,few,TRBD2,TRBV20-1,TGCAGTCCTACTGATAGCGGGAGCACAGATACGCAGTATTTT,CSPTDSGSTDTQYF